This T cell receptor beta chain is drawn from a study of blood T cell repertoires in COVID-19. Per the germline V gene, CDR1 is SGHRS and CDR2 is YFSETQ. After removal of 1 base from V and 4 bases from J, the junction contained 4 bases not matched to a gene. The CDR3 consists of 15 residues. Assay: immunoSEQ multiplex PCR; the TCRdb copy retains only in-frame clones and omits some. The sample records 240,000 or so clones, around 86% being singletons. This sequence was found in a man aged 25-45 years who had recovered from COVID-19. The V gene is TRBV5-1, the J gene TRBJ2-1; 8 nucleotides line up with TRBD2. The sample taken for sequencing was peripheral blood. The CDR3 region is CASSLITSGYNEQFF. CDR3 nucleotide sequence: TGCGCCAGCAGCTTGATCACTAGCGGATACAATGAGCAGTTCTTC. The whole variable domain, remainder taken from reference TRBV5-1 and TRBJ2-1, is KAGVTQTPRYLIKTRGQQVTLSCSPISGHRSVSWYQQTPGQGLQFLFEYFSETQRNKGNFPGRFSGRQFSNSRSEMNVSTLELGDSALYLCASSLITSGYNEQFFGPGTRLTVL.